This record covers a single TCR beta chain. Its antigen is unidentified. This entry belongs to a study of blood T cells in healthy people across ages. About the research overall: In model experiments, template switching was able to capture about one barcoded beta molecule for every two T cells that were present. Broader study findings: While age rose, TCR beta diversity per million T cells dropped in a roughly linear way. Researchers said unsorted PBMCs prevented a conclusive naive versus antigen-experienced comparison. It was not known whether donors were CMV positive (a possible confounder of expanded clonotype changes).

Germline V gene lookup returns CDR1 MNHEY and CDR2 SVGAGI. V was trimmed by 2 bases and J by 5 bases, leaving 27 bases between them. This CDR3 is built from 19 residues. Through a sample-barcoded 5' primer and a J-beta primer mix, a second PCR was run for 7 to 11 cycles. TCRdb redid the calling of the 5' RACE reads with MiXCR, one entry per CDR3 protein. The sample lists 1.5 million to 2 million distinct CDR3 sequences, about 32% seen once, with about 11% in the top ten. This TCR derives from a woman in her twenties or thirties in good health. The V gene is TRBV6-5, the J gene TRBJ1-1; possible D gene TRBD1, 6 bases. The sample consisted of blood. CDR3 nucleotide sequence: TGTGCCAGCAGTTACACCCTACGGGTGTGGGGGCCGGGATGGACTGAAGCTTTCTTT. Its translation is CASSYTLRVWGPGWTEAFF.